This TCR beta chain appears in the sequencing data of a study of CD8 T cells in ankylosing spondylitis. Study-wide results and caveats: For ankylosing spondylitis blood, a TCR beta motif of under 10 highly homologous variants appeared characteristic.

This clonotype was seen at least ten times. What it binds is unknown. This CDR3 is built from 15 residues. Germline assignment: CDR1 SGDLS and CDR2 YYNGEE. With V trimmed by 4 bases and J by 7 bases, 8 bases remained unmatched. TCRdb reprocessed the 5' RACE reads via MiXCR and lists one record per CDR3 protein. Of about 250,000 distinct CDR3 sequences in the sample, 7% to 10% are singletons; the top ten hold more than 4%. Sequencing was done on a sample of blood, either unsorted or a sorted T cell fraction (not recorded which). The receptor's source is a female donor with ankylosing spondylitis or in good health (not recorded which). The chain combines TRBV9 with TRBJ1-6, with 7 bases that match TRBD1. The CDR3 DNA follows: TGTGCCAGCAGCACCAGACAGGGTCCCAATTCACCCCTCCACTTT. Translated, it gives CASSTRQGPNSPLHF. The full variable domain, with the rest looked up from reference TRBV9 and TRBJ1-6, is DSGVTQTPKHLITATGQRVTLRCSPRSGDLSVYWYQQSLDQGLQFLIQYYNGEERAKGNILERFSAQQFPDLHSELNLSSLELGDSALYFCASSTRQGPNSPLHFGNGTRLTVT.